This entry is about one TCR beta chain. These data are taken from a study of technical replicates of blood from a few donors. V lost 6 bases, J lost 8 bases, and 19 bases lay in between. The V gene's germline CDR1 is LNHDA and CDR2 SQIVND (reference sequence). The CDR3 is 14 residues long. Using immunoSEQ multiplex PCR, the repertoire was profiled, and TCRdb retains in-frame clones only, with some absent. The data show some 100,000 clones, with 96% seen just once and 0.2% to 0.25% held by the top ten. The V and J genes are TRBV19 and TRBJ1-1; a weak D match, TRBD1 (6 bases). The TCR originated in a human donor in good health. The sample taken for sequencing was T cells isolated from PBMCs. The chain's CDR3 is CASSLPGQTREAFF. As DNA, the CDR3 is TGTGCCAGTAGCCTTCCCGGACAGACGAGGGAAGCTTTCTTT. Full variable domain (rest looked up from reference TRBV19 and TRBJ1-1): DGGITQSPKYLFRKEGQNVTLSCEQNLNHDAMYWYRQDPGQGLRLIYYSQIVNDFQKGDIAEGYSVSREKKESFPLTVTSAQKNPTAFYLCASSLPGQTREAFFGQGTRLTVV.